The rows below give T cell receptor beta chains drawn from one sample of a study of CD8 T cells in ankylosing spondylitis. MiXCR, run by TCRdb on the 5' RACE reads, gives a single entry per CDR3 protein. Of 90,000 to 100,000 distinct CDR3 sequences in the sample, roughly 8.3% were seen once. Specimen: blood, either unsorted or a sorted T cell fraction (not recorded which). The receptors stem from a male donor with ankylosing spondylitis or in good health (not recorded which). The CDR3 runs from the conserved cysteine through the conserved F or W. The order of the fields is V gene, D gene, CDR3 length, CDR3 protein. A D gene is named only where the DNA matches it firmly.

TRBV12-3/TRBV12-4 | . | 15 | CASSPLGTADYEQYF
TRBV7-9 | . | 15 | CASSLEVAGGYEQYF
TRBV20-1 | . | 14 | CSARNPGTAFMEYF
TRBV20-1 | . | 12 | CSVDRRGSPLHF
TRBV27 | TRBD1 | 19 | CASSLTPGQGLTSQETQYF
TRBV29-1 | . | 12 | CSAVDASEAQYF
TRBV24-1 | . | 12 | CATSDGTGELFF
TRBV5-1 | . | 17 | CASSLRLASSSEETQYF
TRBV20-1 | . | 11 | CSAGNEETQYF
TRBV7-8 | TRBD1 | 15 | CASSLQGAVGNTIYF
TRBV5-1 | . | 15 | CASSRLRADTDTQYF
TRBV18 | TRBD1 | 14 | CASSPTQGVNEQFF
TRBV12-3/TRBV12-4 | . | 16 | CASSPRGLGRDTEAFF
TRBV12-3/TRBV12-4 | . | 13 | CASSLLVLGGYTF
TRBV4-1 | . | 14 | CASSQDNEGSGYTF
TRBV20-1 | . | 14 | CSASTGTKSYEQYF
TRBV9 | . | 13 | CASSADLTDTQYF
TRBV9 | . | 15 | CASSVGVVSYNEQFF
TRBV20-1 | TRBD1 | 13 | CSARGQGVNEQYF
TRBV19 | TRBD2 | 19 | CASSIVFLGGGELGNEQFF
TRBV6-2/TRBV6-3 | TRBD1 | 15 | CASSSRTGSYNEQFF
TRBV12-3/TRBV12-4 | . | 17 | CASSFGGTHDPLETQYF
TRBV2 | . | 16 | CASTSYPTGIGEKLFF
TRBV5-5 | . | 14 | CASSLSRSSYEQYF
TRBV5-1 | . | 12 | CASSLDSETQYF
TRBV5-6 | TRBD1 | 16 | CASSPPTGMNTGELFF
TRBV3-1 | . | 14 | CASSLRRQPDTQYF
TRBV18 | . | 15 | CASSPPTLKGFEAFF
TRBV6-5 | . | 15 | CASSYSRTIQETQYF
TRBV5-1 | TRBD2 | 17 | CASSLVFSGRANNEQFF
TRBV20-1 | TRBD1 | 13 | CSAGTATNYGYTF
TRBV7-2 | TRBD2 | 16 | CASSLRLAVYIDTQYF
TRBV5-1 | . | 18 | CASSLGWTANNANYVYTF
TRBV11-2 | . | 15 | CASNLRQGGTGELFF
TRBV4-3 | TRBD2 | 14 | CASSQLAGRDEQFF
TRBV7-2 | . | 15 | CASSLQGESNSPLHF
TRBV4-3 | . | 15 | CASSQDVGRFYEQYF
TRBV11-2 | TRBD1 | 14 | CASSTETGKSEQFF
TRBV7-3 | . | 14 | CASSETGTYNEQFF
TRBV19 | TRBD1 | 15 | CASSTGTGNTDTQYF